The present TCR beta chain was sequenced within a study of identical twins. Study-level results: In drawing conclusions, the study used cross-sectional statistical analysis and did not follow the same donors. For cord blood, abundant beta clonotypes had fewer insertions, unlike memory repertoires, which showed none. Zero-insertion analyses might be partly confounded by invariant T cells like MAIT and iNKT.

This clonotype has at least ten counts. Its antigen is undetermined. In germline, CDR1 is MNHNS, CDR2 SASEGT. This CDR3 spans 13 amino acids. Trimming removed 7 bases at V and 6 bases at J, with 15 bases between. TCRdb re-called the 5' RACE reads with MiXCR, one entry per CDR3 protein. The sample yields approximately 890,000 distinct CDR3 sequences, about 12% seen once. This sample was also put to use in a study of yellow fever vaccine responses in identical twins. That paper states: Twins reportedly had a vaccine T cell response that seemed partly convergent, partly personalized.

The source is a young woman in good health. The source material was PBMCs. The rearrangement links TRBV6-1 to TRBJ1-2; the D is unclear. As DNA, the CDR3 is TGTGCCAGCACCGGTCTAATAACGGATGGCTACACCTTC. Its translation is CASTGLITDGYTF.